This paragraph reports one T cell receptor beta chain. Antigen: not known. The data derive from a study of blood T cells in healthy people across ages. The study, taken as a whole, reports: The study found more naive CD4+ cells and higher diversity in long-lived than aged donors. Changes seen in expanded clonotypes were possibly confounded by donor CMV status left unknown.

They isolated at least 6 million PBMCs from each sample. Primers used in a second PCR of roughly 6 to 12 cycles were a sample-barcoded 5' primer and a J-beta primer mix. Researchers report that a template-switch adaptor with 12 random nucleotides tagged each cDNA molecule. TCRdb re-called the 5' RACE reads with MiXCR, one entry per CDR3 protein. The sample shows around 650,000 distinct CDR3 sequences, approximately 30% of them seen only once. Trimming shortened V by 4 bases and J by 2 bases, and 20 bases separated the two germline ends. Germline V gene data show CDR1 as SGHDN and CDR2 as FVKESK. This CDR3 contains 17 residues.

The clonotype comes from a woman of 80 years or more in good health. The chain employs TRBV14 and TRBJ2-5; D is perhaps TRBD2 (5 bases). The material sequenced was blood. The CDR3 DNA follows: TGTGCCAGCAGCCCCCTCGTCGGCTCGAGGGCTCAAGAGACCCAGTACTTC. It translates to CASSPLVGSRAQETQYF.